This TCR beta chain was profiled in a study of cytomegalovirus exposure and HLA in healthy donors. Broader study findings: Researchers catalogued approximately 170 TCR beta chains as cytomegalovirus-associated. In vitro assays verified that three CMV-associated chains recognized CMV antigens specifically. Within the 120 or so validation repertoires, first-cohort TCR clusters tended to co-occur, according to a later analysis. Accounts indicate the classifier identified cytomegalovirus status with strong specificity and sensitivity.

With respect to this clone: Its cognate antigen is unknown.

TCRdb's copy holds only in-frame clones and misses some; the assay was immunoSEQ multiplex PCR. The sample has hundreds of thousands of clones; just over 85% are singletons. The sequenced sample was PBMCs. This sequence originates from a woman aged 18-29 years in good health and CMV-seronegative.

Written as DNA, the CDR3 is TGCGCCAGCAGCTTGGGACAGAGCTCCTACGAGCAGTACTTC. Amino acids: CASSLGQSSYEQYF. The J gene is TRBJ2-7, the V gene TRBV5-1; a possible D gene is TRBD1 (5 bases). CDR3 length: 14 residues. Trimming shortened V by 0 bases and J by 0 bases, and 7 bases separated the two germline ends. The germline V gene encodes CDR1 SGHRS and CDR2 YFSETQ.